A selection of T cell receptor beta chains follows, all from one sample in a study of T cells in Graves' hyperthyroidism and ophthalmopathy. TCRdb recomputed calls from the multiplex PCR reads with MiXCR, one row per CDR3 protein. The sample has around 610,000 distinct CDR3 sequences, over 12% seen once. Sequencing was performed on blood. These receptors came from a woman in her thirties or forties with Graves' ophthalmopathy. The CDR3 runs from the conserved cysteine through the conserved F or W. A D gene is named only where the DNA matches it firmly. Size values are once, few and many counts, or a class for expanded clones, and some rows have none.

j_call d_call clone_size v_call cdr3_nt cdr3_aa
TRBJ2-2 TRBD2 many TRBV6-1 TGTGCCAGCTGTCGTAGCGGGAGTTATACGAACACCGGGGAGCTGTTTTTT CASCRSGSYTNTGELFF
TRBJ2-7 TRBD2 many TRBV12-3/TRBV12-4 TGTGCCAGCAGTTTTGGGAGGGATGGGGACGAGCAGTACTTC CASSFGRDGDEQYF
TRBJ1-1 . many TRBV4-2 TGTGCCAGCAGCCCGGGGGGGGAAGTCAACACTGAAGCTTTCTTT CASSPGGEVNTEAFF
TRBJ2-2 . . TRBV3-1 TGTGCCAGCAGCCAAGAGTCAGGGGCCAGGGAGCTGTTTTTT CASSQESGARELFF
TRBJ2-7 . many TRBV28 TGTGCCAGCTCGTCTAGCTTCTACGAGCAGTACTTC CASSSSFYEQYF
TRBJ2-5 . many TRBV4-2 TGTGCCAGCAGCCAAGACTCCAGCCGGGGGCAAGAGACCCAGTACTTC CASSQDSSRGQETQYF
TRBJ2-7 . . TRBV6-5 TGTGCCAGCAGTTCTCAGGGGACCACCTACGAGCAGTACTTC CASSSQGTTYEQYF
TRBJ1-1 . . TRBV4-2 TGTGCCAGCAGCCAAGGCTTGGTCTATGAAGCTTTCTTT CASSQGLVYEAFF
TRBJ1-1 . many TRBV20-1 TGCAGTGCTAGAGATCCTGGCGGGGGCACTGAAGCTTTCTTT CSARDPGGGTEAFF
TRBJ2-5 TRBD2 many TRBV15 TGTGCCACCAGCAGAGATAGTAGCGGGAGTGAGACCCAGTACTTC CATSRDSSGSETQYF
TRBJ2-2 . few TRBV5-1 TGCGCCAGCAGCTTGTCTACTACTCATATGGGGGAGCTGTTTTTT CASSLSTTHMGELFF
TRBJ2-5 TRBD2 many TRBV7-2 TGTGCCAGCAGCTTTGGACTAGAAGAGACCCAGTACTTC CASSFGLEETQYF
TRBJ2-7 . many TRBV11-2 TGTGCCAGCAGCAAGGGAGCTAGCGAGGCACCCTACGAGCAGTACTTC CASSKGASEAPYEQYF
TRBJ2-5 . many TRBV6-2/TRBV6-3 TGTGCCAGCAGTCAGACTCATGAGACCCAGTACTTC CASSQTHETQYF
TRBJ1-6 . . TRBV13 TGTACCAGCAGTTTAATGAGCTCCGATAATTCACCCCTCCACTTT CTSSLMSSDNSPLHF
TRBJ2-7 . many TRBV7-9 TGTGCCAGCAGCTTACTCGGGACATTGGGCTCCTACGAGCAGTACTTC CASSLLGTLGSYEQYF
TRBJ2-7 . few TRBV6-1 TGTGCCAGCAGTAAGGACGTCCGGGGACACGAGCAGTACTTC CASSKDVRGHEQYF
TRBJ2-5 . . TRBV28 TGTGCCAGCCTAAGACGGGGAGAGACCCAGTACTTC CASLRRGETQYF
TRBJ1-5 . . TRBV4-1 TGCGCCAGCAGCCAAGTAGATAACAATCAGCCCCAGCATTTT CASSQVDNNQPQHF
TRBJ1-1 . many TRBV7-3 TGTGCCAGCAGCTCCCAGGAGGACACTGAAGCTTTCTTT CASSSQEDTEAFF
TRBJ1-1 TRBD1 many TRBV28 TGTGCCAGCACCCTAGGACAGGTGAACACTGAAGCTTTCTTT CASTLGQVNTEAFF
TRBJ2-4 . few TRBV7-9 TGTGCCATAGAGAGTGAGGGCGCTGGCAAAAACATTCAGTACTTC CAIESEGAGKNIQYF
TRBJ2-7 . many TRBV19 TGTGCCAGTAGTGGGCAGGCGAACTACGAGCAGTACTTC CASSGQANYEQYF
TRBJ2-5 . few TRBV24-1 TGTGCCACCCCCGGCGAGGATCAACAAGGGACCCAGTACTTC CATPGEDQQGTQYF
TRBJ1-5 . . TRBV2 TGTGCCAGCAGGGGACCCGACCCCAATCAGCCCCAGCATTTT CASRGPDPNQPQHF
TRBJ2-5 . . TRBV5-1 TGCGCCAGCAGCTCTAGAGTCGGGGGATTCCAAGAGACCCAGTACTTC CASSSRVGGFQETQYF
TRBJ2-7 TRBD2 many TRBV30 TGTGCCTGGAGCGAGTGGGCAAGCGGGAGCTACGAGCAGTACTTC CAWSEWASGSYEQYF
TRBJ2-3 TRBD2 few TRBV10-3 TGTGCCACCTCAGCCCTCCGGGACTACAGCACAGATACGCAGTATTTT CATSALRDYSTDTQYF
TRBJ1-1 TRBD1 many TRBV28 TGTGCCAGCAACCCTGGCAGGGGGCGATGGACTGAAGCTTTCTTT CASNPGRGRWTEAFF